Listed below are T cell receptor beta chains from one sample, sequenced in a study of CD8+ T cells in alopecia areata. Using immunoSEQ multiplex PCR, the repertoire was profiled, and TCRdb retains in-frame clones only, with some absent. The sample lists 150,000 or so clones, nearly 55% seen once, with approximately 15% in the top ten. Sequenced material: CD8+ T cells sorted from blood, taken at week 4, from a patient treated with tofacitinib. The receptors were gathered from a human donor with alopecia areata. CDR3s include the opening cysteine and the closing phenylalanine or tryptophan. D genes are given only for firm matches. Only part of the rows carry a size: once, few, many, or a class if the clone is expanded.

abundance,j_gene,v_gene,d_gene,CDR3aa,CDR3nt
.,TRBJ2-1,TRBV14,TRBD1,CASSQTHLGDREGNEQFF,TGTGCCAGCAGCCAAACCCATTTAGGGGACAGGGAGGGAAATGAGCAGTTCTTC
.,TRBJ2-7,TRBV6-6,.,CASREGGLTEQYF,TGTGCCAGCAGGGAAGGGGGACTGACCGAGCAGTACTTC
.,TRBJ2-7,TRBV5-1,TRBD1,CASSPGTVDEQYF,TGCGCCAGCAGCCCGGGGACAGTGGACGAGCAGTACTTC
.,TRBJ2-1,TRBV5-1,TRBD1,CASSYVGQGRNNEQFF,TGCGCCAGCAGTTACGTGGGACAGGGAAGAAACAATGAGCAGTTCTTC
.,TRBJ2-7,TRBV6-5,.,CASSLHRAVPGEQYF,TGTGCCAGCAGTCTCCACAGGGCCGTTCCAGGCGAGCAGTACTTC
few,TRBJ2-3,TRBV29-1,TRBD2,CSARWGGGMEDTQYF,TGCAGCGCCCGGTGGGGCGGGGGGATGGAGGATACGCAGTATTTT
.,TRBJ1-2,TRBV4-1,TRBD1,CASSQWISGGSWYTF,TGCGCCAGCAGCCAATGGATCTCAGGGGGGTCCTGGTACACCTTC
once,TRBJ2-7,TRBV30,.,CAWTQGHEQYF,TGTGCCTGGACCCAGGGCCACGAGCAGTACTTC
.,TRBJ2-1,TRBV4-1,.,CASSQDNRNPSSYNEQFF,TGCGCCAGCAGCCAAGATAATAGGAACCCGAGCTCCTACAATGAGCAGTTCTTC
.,TRBJ2-1,TRBV11-1,TRBD2,CASSSGTSGTYNEQFF,TGTGCCAGCAGCTCCGGGACTAGCGGGACCTACAATGAGCAGTTCTTC
.,TRBJ2-5,TRBV6-5,.,CASSYSRDQETQYF,TGTGCCAGCAGTTACTCGCGGGACCAAGAGACCCAGTACTTC
.,TRBJ2-1,TRBV29-1,.,CSVEDLGGRYNEQFF,TGCAGCGTTGAAGATCTGGGGGGCCGCTACAATGAGCAGTTCTTC
.,TRBJ2-2,TRBV7-9,.,CASSLQRNTGELFF,TGTGCCAGCAGCTTACAGAGGAACACCGGGGAGCTGTTTTTT
.,TRBJ1-2,TRBV7-8,.,CASSLDGYGYTF,TGTGCCAGCAGCTTGGACGGCTATGGCTACACCTTC
.,TRBJ1-1,TRBV30,TRBD1,CAWSKRGQSTEAFF,TGTGCCTGGAGTAAGAGGGGGCAGAGCACTGAAGCTTTCTTT
.,TRBJ2-3,TRBV7-6,.,CASSLATGGTDTQYF,TGTGCCAGCAGCTTAGCGACCGGGGGCACAGATACGCAGTATTTT
.,TRBJ1-5,TRBV5-8,TRBD1,CASSWTGYGQPQHF,TGTGCCAGCAGCTGGACAGGGTATGGGCAGCCCCAGCATTTT
.,TRBJ1-5,TRBV19,TRBD1,CASSFPRQGANGDQPQHF,TGTGCCAGTAGTTTCCCACGACAGGGGGCGAACGGCGATCAGCCCCAGCATTTT
.,TRBJ1-2,TRBV7-9,TRBD1,CASSSGTVWYTF,TGTGCCAGCAGCTCCGGGACAGTTTGGTACACCTTC
.,TRBJ2-3,TRBV29-1,TRBD1,CSVRGQRDTQYF,TGCAGCGTTCGGGGACAGAGAGATACGCAGTATTTT
.,TRBJ2-7,TRBV7-3,.,CASSLGGLVLYEQYF,TGTGCCAGCAGCTTGGGTGGGCTAGTCCTCTACGAGCAGTACTTC
.,TRBJ2-7,TRBV10-2,.,CASSDWGRTSYEQYF,TGCGCCAGCAGTGACTGGGGTCGCACATCTTACGAGCAGTACTTC
.,TRBJ2-7,TRBV27,.,CASALAGQVYEQYF,TGTGCCAGCGCTTTAGCGGGACAGGTCTACGAGCAGTACTTC
.,TRBJ2-7,TRBV6-1,.,CASSEAGTSYEQYF,TGTGCCAGCAGTGAAGCCGGAACCTCCTACGAGCAGTACTTC
.,TRBJ2-7,TRBV19,.,CASSIRDNLREQYF,TGTGCCAGTAGTATCCGGGACAACCTGAGGGAGCAGTACTTC
.,TRBJ2-3,TRBV19,.,CASSMAIPSTDTQYF,TGTGCCAGTAGTATGGCAATACCTAGCACAGATACGCAGTATTTT
once,TRBJ2-5,TRBV5-1,.,CASSIFQDLWETQYF,TGCGCCAGCAGCATCTTTCAGGACCTCTGGGAGACCCAGTACTTC
few,TRBJ1-1,TRBV29-1,TRBD1,CSAQGESTEAFF,TGCAGCGCACAGGGGGAGAGCACTGAAGCTTTCTTT
few,TRBJ2-5,TRBV29-1,.,CSVAEETQYF,TGCAGCGTTGCGGAAGAGACCCAGTACTTC
.,TRBJ1-2,TRBV7-8,TRBD1,CASSIGRTGANYGYTF,TGTGCCAGCAGCATCGGTCGGACAGGGGCCAACTATGGCTACACCTTC
few,TRBJ2-7,TRBV27,TRBD2,CASSPREGTFNEQYF,TGTGCCAGCAGTCCAAGGGAGGGAACTTTCAACGAGCAGTACTTC
few,TRBJ1-5,TRBV30,.,CAWSVEGQGYQPQHF,TGTGCCTGGAGTGTAGAGGGCCAGGGGTATCAGCCCCAGCATTTT
.,TRBJ2-3,TRBV13,.,CASSLAGLIATDTQYF,TGTGCCAGCAGCTTAGCAGGGCTAATCGCCACAGATACGCAGTATTTT
few,TRBJ1-2,TRBV2,.,CASMEPGFPYGYTF,TGTGCCAGCATGGAGCCGGGATTCCCCTATGGCTACACCTTC
few,TRBJ1-6,TRBV30,.,CAWSVQASSYNSPLHF,TGTGCCTGGAGTGTGCAGGCGAGCTCCTATAATTCACCCCTCCACTTT
.,TRBJ2-1,TRBV5-6,.,CASSPRSDNEQFF,TGTGCCAGCAGCCCCCGGTCGGACAATGAGCAGTTCTTC
.,TRBJ2-7,TRBV5-4,.,CASSLVGGYEQYF,TGTGCCAGCAGCTTGGTCGGGGGTTACGAGCAGTACTTC
.,TRBJ1-1,TRBV29-1,TRBD1,CSVEVRDRGNNTEAFF,TGCAGCGTTGAAGTCCGGGACAGGGGGAATAACACTGAAGCTTTCTTT
.,TRBJ1-2,TRBV29-1,.,CSVAGEVYGYTF,TGCAGCGTTGCCGGGGAGGTCTATGGCTACACCTTC
.,TRBJ1-2,TRBV6-6,.,CASSYVEASDYGYTF,TGTGCCAGCAGTTACGTCGAGGCCTCGGACTATGGCTACACCTTC
.,TRBJ1-4,TRBV29-1,.,CSVVGDGEKLFF,TGCAGCGTTGTAGGGGACGGTGAAAAACTGTTTTTT
.,TRBJ2-7,TRBV29-1,TRBD1,CSVLGDRAASYEQYF,TGCAGCGTTTTGGGGGACAGGGCTGCCTCGTACGAGCAGTACTTC
once,TRBJ2-7,TRBV27,.,CATGVYEQYF,TGTGCCACTGGGGTTTACGAGCAGTACTTC
.,TRBJ2-5,TRBV7-9,.,CASTLFAAGRYQETQYF,TGTGCCAGCACCCTATTTGCGGCAGGCAGGTACCAAGAGACCCAGTACTTC
few,TRBJ2-3,TRBV2,TRBD1,CASADLDRGSGDTQYF,TGTGCCAGCGCCGACCTGGACAGGGGATCCGGAGATACGCAGTATTTT
.,TRBJ1-5,TRBV30,.,CACRFGEGNQPQHF,TGTGCCTGCCGTTTCGGGGAAGGAAACCAGCCCCAGCATTTT